Sequencing of this T cell receptor beta chain was carried out in a study of beta chain features in type 1 diabetes. Study findings and constraints: When Type 1 diabetes patients were examined, their TCRB CDR3s proved moderately but significantly shorter in all four CD4+ subsets. In comparison with healthy donors, patients had naive, central memory and Treg TCRB repertoires that appeared more similar.

Every bit of the isolated RNA underwent reverse transcription, so sequencing read expressed TCRB transcripts. Clones were read by immunoSEQ multiplex PCR, and TCRdb kept only the in-frame ones, dropping some. The table includes hundreds of thousands of clones, 11% to 15% detected once. The CDR3 spans 15 residues. Germline assignment: CDR1 SGHTA and CDR2 FQGNSA. V gave up 2 bases and J gave up 4 bases, with 15 bases separating them. This clone showed up just a few times. What it binds is not known. The V gene is TRBV7-2, the J gene TRBJ2-7, with D tentatively TRBD1 or TRBD2 (5 bases each). The source is a man younger than 35 with type 1 diabetes. The sample comprised naive CD4+ T cells from blood. DNA of the CDR3: TGTGCCAGCAGCTTACCCGCGGCCGAGGGGTACGAGCAGTACTTC. Its protein is CASSLPAAEGYEQYF.